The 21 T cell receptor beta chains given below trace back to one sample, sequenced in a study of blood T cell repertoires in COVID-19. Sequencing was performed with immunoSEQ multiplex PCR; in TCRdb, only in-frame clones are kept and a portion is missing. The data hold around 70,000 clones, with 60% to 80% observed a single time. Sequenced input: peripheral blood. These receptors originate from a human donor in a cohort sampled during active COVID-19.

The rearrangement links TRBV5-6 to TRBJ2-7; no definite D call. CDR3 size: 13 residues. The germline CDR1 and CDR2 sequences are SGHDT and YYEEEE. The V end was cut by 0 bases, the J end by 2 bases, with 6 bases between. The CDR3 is CASSLGAAYEQYF. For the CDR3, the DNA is TGTGCCAGCAGCTTGGGCGCGGCCTACGAGCAGTACTTC.

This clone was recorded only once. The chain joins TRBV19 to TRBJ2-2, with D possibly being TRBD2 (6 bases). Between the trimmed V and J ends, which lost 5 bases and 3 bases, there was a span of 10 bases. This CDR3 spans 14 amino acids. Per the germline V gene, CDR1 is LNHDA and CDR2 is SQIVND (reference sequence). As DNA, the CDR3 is TGTGCCAGTAGTCTCGGGGGTGACACCGGGGAGCTGTTTTTT. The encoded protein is CASSLGGDTGELFF.

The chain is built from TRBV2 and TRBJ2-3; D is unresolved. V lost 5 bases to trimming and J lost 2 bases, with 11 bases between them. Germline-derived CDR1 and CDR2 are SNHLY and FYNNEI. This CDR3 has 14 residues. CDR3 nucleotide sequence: TGTGCCAGCAGTCGAAGACTTATCACAGATACGCAGTATTTT. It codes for CASSRRLITDTQYF.

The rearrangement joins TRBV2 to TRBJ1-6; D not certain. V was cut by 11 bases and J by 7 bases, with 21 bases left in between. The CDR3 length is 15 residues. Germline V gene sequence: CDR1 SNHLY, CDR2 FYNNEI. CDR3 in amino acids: CAHSGGSRLNSPLHF. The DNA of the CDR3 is TGTGCCCACTCCGGCGGGTCCCGACTAAATTCACCCCTCCACTTT.

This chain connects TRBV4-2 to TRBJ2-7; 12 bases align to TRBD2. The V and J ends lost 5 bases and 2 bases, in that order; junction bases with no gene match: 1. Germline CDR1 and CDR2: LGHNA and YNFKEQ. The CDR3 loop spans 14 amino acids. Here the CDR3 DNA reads TGTGCCAGCAGCACTAGCGGGGGGACCTACGAGCAGTACTTC. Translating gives CASSTSGGTYEQYF.

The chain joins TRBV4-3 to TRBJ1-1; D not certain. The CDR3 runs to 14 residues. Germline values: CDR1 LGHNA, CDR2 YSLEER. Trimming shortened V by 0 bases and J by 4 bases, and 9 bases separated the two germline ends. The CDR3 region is CASSQDRQLTEAFF. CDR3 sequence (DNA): TGCGCCAGCAGCCAAGACAGACAACTCACTGAAGCTTTCTTT.

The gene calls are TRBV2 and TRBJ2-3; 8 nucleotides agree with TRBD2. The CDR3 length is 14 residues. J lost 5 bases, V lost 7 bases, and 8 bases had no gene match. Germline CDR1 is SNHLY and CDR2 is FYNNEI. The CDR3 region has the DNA TGTGCCAGCATCCAGCGGGAGCTTGAAGATACGCAGTATTTT. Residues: CASIQRELEDTQYF. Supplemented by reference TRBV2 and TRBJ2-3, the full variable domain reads EPEVTQTPSHQVTQMGQEVILRCVPISNHLYFYWYRQILGQKVEFLVSFYNNEISEKSEIFDDQFSVERPDGSNFTLKIRSTKLEDSAMYFCASIQRELEDTQYFGPGTRLTVL.

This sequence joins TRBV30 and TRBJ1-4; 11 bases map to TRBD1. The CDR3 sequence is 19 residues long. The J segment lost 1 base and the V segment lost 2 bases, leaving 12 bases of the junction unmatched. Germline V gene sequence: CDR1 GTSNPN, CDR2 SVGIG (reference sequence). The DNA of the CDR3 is TGTGCCTGGAGTACCTGGACAGGGGGCGTCTGGGAAACTAATGAAAAACTGTTTTTT. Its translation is CAWSTWTGGVWETNEKLFF.

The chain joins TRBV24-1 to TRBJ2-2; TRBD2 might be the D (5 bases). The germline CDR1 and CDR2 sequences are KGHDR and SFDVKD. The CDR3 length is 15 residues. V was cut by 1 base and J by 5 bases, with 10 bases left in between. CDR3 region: CATSDFARETGELFF. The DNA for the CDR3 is TGTGCCACCAGTGATTTCGCCCGGGAAACCGGGGAGCTGTTTTTT.

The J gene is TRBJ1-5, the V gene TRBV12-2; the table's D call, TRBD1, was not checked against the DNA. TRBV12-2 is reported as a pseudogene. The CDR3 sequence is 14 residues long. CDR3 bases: TGTGCAAGTCGCCGGGACAGAGAGAATCAGCCCCAGCATTTT. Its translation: CASRRDRENQPQHF.

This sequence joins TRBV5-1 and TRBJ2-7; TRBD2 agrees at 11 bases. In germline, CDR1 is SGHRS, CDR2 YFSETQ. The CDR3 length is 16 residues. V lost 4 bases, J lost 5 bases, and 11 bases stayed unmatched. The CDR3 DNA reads TGCGCCAGCAGCGCGGGACTAGCGGCTTCGGGCGACGAGCAGTACTTC. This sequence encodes CASSAGLAASGDEQYF.

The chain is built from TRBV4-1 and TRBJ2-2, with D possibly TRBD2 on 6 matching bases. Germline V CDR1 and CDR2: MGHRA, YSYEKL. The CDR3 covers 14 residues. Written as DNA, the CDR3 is TGCCCCACCAGACGACTGGAGGGCACCGGGGAGCTGTTTTTT. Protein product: CPTRRLEGTGELFF.

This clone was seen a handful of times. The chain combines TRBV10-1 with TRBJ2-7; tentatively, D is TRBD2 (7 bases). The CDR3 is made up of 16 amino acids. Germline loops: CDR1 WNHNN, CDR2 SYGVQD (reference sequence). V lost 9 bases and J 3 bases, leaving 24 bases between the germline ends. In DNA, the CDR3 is TGCGCCAGATCAAAAGGCGGGGGCCAAGAACTCTACGAGCAGTACGTC. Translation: CARSKGGGQELYEQYV.

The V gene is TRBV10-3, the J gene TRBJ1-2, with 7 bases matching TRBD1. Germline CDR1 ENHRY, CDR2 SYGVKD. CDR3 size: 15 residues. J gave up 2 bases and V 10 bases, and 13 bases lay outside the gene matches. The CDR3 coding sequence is TGTGCCACCAGGACCTGGGACAGACAAAACTATGGCTACACCTTC. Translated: CATRTWDRQNYGYTF.

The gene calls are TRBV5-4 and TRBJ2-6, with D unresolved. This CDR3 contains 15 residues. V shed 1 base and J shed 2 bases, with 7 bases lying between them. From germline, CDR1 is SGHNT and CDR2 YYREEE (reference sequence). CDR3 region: CASSLPVPGANVLTF. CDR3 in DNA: TGTGCCAGCAGCTTGCCGGTCCCTGGGGCCAACGTCCTGACTTTC.

CDR3 bases: TGTGCCAGCAGCCAAGGGGGTAAAAATTCACCCCTCCACTTT. It specifies CASSQGGKNSPLHF. V and J are TRBV7-2 and TRBJ1-6; D may be TRBD1 (6 bases). Looked up from germline, CDR1 is SGHTA and CDR2 is FQGNSA. The CDR3 runs to 14 residues. The ends were cut back, 5 bases at V and 7 bases at J, with 12 bases in the middle. The whole variable domain, remainder taken from reference TRBV7-2 and TRBJ1-6, is GAGVSQSPSNKVTEKGKDVELRCDPISGHTALYWYRQSLGQGLEFLIYFQGNSAPDKSGLPSDRFSAERTGGSVSTLTIQRTQQEDSAVYLCASSQGGKNSPLHFGNGTRLTVT.

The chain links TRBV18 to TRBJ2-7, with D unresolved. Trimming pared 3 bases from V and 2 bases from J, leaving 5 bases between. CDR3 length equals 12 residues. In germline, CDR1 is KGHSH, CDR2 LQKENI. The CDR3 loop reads CASSPSTYEQYF. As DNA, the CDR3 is TGTGCCAGCTCACCCTCTACCTACGAGCAGTACTTC. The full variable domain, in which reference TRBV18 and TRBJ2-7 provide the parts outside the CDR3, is NAGVMQNPRHLVRRRGQEARLRCSPMKGHSHVYWYRQLPEEGLKFMVYLQKENIIDESGMPKERFSAEFPKEGPSILRIQQVVRGDSAAYFCASSPSTYEQYFGPGTRLTVT.

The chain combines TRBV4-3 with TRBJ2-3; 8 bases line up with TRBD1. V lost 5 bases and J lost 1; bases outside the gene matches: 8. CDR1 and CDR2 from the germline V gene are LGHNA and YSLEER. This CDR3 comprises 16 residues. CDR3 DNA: TGCGCCAGCAGCGCAGGGGGCAGGGACGGCACAGATACGCAGTATTTT. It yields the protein CASSAGGRDGTDTQYF.

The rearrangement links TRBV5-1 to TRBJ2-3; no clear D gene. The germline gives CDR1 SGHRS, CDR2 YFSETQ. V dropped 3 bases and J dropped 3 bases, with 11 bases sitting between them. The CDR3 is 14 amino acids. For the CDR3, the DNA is TGCGCCAGCAGCTCCCAGGTTGCAACAGATACGCAGTATTTT. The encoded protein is CASSSQVATDTQYF.

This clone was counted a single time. The CDR3 loop reads CASSYSGLRRGNEQFF. In nucleotides, the CDR3 is TGTGCCAGCAGTTACTCGGGGCTCCGAAGGGGCAATGAGCAGTTCTTC. The chain links TRBV6-2 or TRBV6-3 to TRBJ2-1, with D perhaps matching TRBD1 (5 bases). This CDR3 comprises 16 residues. Per the germline V gene, CDR1 is MNHEY and CDR2 is SVGEGT. Trimming pared 0 bases from V and 6 bases from J, leaving 15 bases between.

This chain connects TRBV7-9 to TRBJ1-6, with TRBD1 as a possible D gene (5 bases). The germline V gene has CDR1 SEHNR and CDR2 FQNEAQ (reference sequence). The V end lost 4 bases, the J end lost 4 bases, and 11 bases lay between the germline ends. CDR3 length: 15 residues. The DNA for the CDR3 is TGTGCCAGCAGCTCCTCAAGGGGATATAATTCACCCCTCCACTTT. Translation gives CASSSSRGYNSPLHF.